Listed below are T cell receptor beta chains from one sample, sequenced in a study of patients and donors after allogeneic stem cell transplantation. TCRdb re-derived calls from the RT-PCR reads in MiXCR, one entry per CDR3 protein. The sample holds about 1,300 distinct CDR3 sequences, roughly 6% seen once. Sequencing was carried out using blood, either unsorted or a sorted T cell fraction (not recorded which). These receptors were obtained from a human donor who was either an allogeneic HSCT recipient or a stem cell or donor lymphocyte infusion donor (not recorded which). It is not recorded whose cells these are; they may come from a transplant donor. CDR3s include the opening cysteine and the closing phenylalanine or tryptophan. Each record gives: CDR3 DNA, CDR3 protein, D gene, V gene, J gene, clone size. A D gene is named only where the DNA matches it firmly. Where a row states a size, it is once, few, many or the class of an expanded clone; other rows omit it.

cdr3_nt: TGTGCCAGCAGCTTAGTTTCTTCTAACACCGGGGAGCTGTTTTTT
cdr3_aa: CASSLVSSNTGELFF
d_call: NA
v_call: TRBV7-8
j_call: TRBJ2-2
clone_size: medium-sized

cdr3_nt: TGTGCCAGCATCCCCGGGGGATCCTACGAGCAGTACTTC
cdr3_aa: CASIPGGSYEQYF
d_call: NA
v_call: TRBV6-5
j_call: TRBJ2-7
clone_size: medium-sized

cdr3_nt: TGCGCCAGCAGCTTGAAATCTAGAGCGGGAGGGCCATTCCACGAGCAGTACTTC
cdr3_aa: CASSLKSRAGGPFHEQYF
d_call: TRBD2
v_call: TRBV5-1
j_call: TRBJ2-7
clone_size: medium-sized

cdr3_nt: TGTGCCAGCAGCCGTCCCGGGACAGGGGACAATGAGCAGTTCTTC
cdr3_aa: CASSRPGTGDNEQFF
d_call: TRBD1
v_call: TRBV7-2
j_call: TRBJ2-1
clone_size: NA

cdr3_nt: TGTGCCAGCAGCCGAACAGTATCCGAGGGTAACTACGAGCAGTACTTC
cdr3_aa: CASSRTVSEGNYEQYF
d_call: NA
v_call: TRBV5-4
j_call: TRBJ2-7
clone_size: medium-sized

cdr3_nt: TGTGCCAGCAGAATACAACGTACGAACACTGAAGCTTTCTTT
cdr3_aa: CASRIQRTNTEAFF
d_call: NA
v_call: TRBV2
j_call: TRBJ1-1
clone_size: medium-sized

cdr3_nt: TGTGCCTGGAGTGTGCGCGGGGAGCTGTTTTTT
cdr3_aa: CAWSVRGELFF
d_call: NA
v_call: TRBV30
j_call: TRBJ2-2
clone_size: medium-sized

cdr3_nt: TGCACCCTAGCTGCGTCCTATGAGCAGTTCTTC
cdr3_aa: CTLAASYEQFF
d_call: NA
v_call: TRBV7-9
j_call: TRBJ2-1
clone_size: medium-sized

cdr3_nt: TGTGCCAGCAGTTACTCGACCAGTAGCGGGAGGGACGAGCAGTACTTC
cdr3_aa: CASSYSTSSGRDEQYF
d_call: TRBD2
v_call: TRBV6-5
j_call: TRBJ2-7
clone_size: NA

cdr3_nt: TGCGCCAGCAGCTACCAAGAGACCCAGTACTTC
cdr3_aa: CASSYQETQYF
d_call: NA
v_call: TRBV5-1
j_call: TRBJ2-5
clone_size: medium-sized

cdr3_nt: TGTGCCTCAACCACGGCAGGGGGTAATTCACCCCTCCACTTT
cdr3_aa: CASTTAGGNSPLHF
d_call: TRBD1
v_call: TRBV15
j_call: TRBJ1-6
clone_size: few

cdr3_nt: TGTGCCAGCAGGACATCGCTTAGAGAGCAGTACTTC
cdr3_aa: CASRTSLREQYF
d_call: NA
v_call: TRBV27
j_call: TRBJ2-7
clone_size: large

cdr3_nt: TGTGCCAGCAGTTACGGGCGGGAGGCCTCCTACGAGCAGTACTTC
cdr3_aa: CASSYGREASYEQYF
d_call: TRBD2
v_call: TRBV6-5
j_call: TRBJ2-7
clone_size: medium-sized

cdr3_nt: TGCGCCAGCAGCCAGAACGGAGCGGGAGTGACAGATACGCAGTATTTT
cdr3_aa: CASSQNGAGVTDTQYF
d_call: TRBD2
v_call: TRBV4-3
j_call: TRBJ2-3
clone_size: NA

cdr3_nt: TGTGCCATCAGTGAGGGGGGGTACACTGAAGCTTTCTTT
cdr3_aa: CAISEGGYTEAFF
d_call: NA
v_call: TRBV10-3
j_call: TRBJ1-1
clone_size: large

cdr3_nt: TGTGCCATCAGTGAAAAACAGGGGATTGGCGAGCAGTACTTC
cdr3_aa: CAISEKQGIGEQYF
d_call: TRBD1
v_call: TRBV10-3
j_call: TRBJ2-7
clone_size: medium-sized

cdr3_nt: TGTGCCAGCAGTTTGGGAGACGGCTACAATGAGCAGTTCTTC
cdr3_aa: CASSLGDGYNEQFF
d_call: NA
v_call: TRBV28
j_call: TRBJ2-1
clone_size: large

cdr3_nt: TGTGCCAGCAGCTTGGAACTAGCGGGAGCTACAGAGACCCAGTACTTC
cdr3_aa: CASSLELAGATETQYF
d_call: TRBD2
v_call: TRBV5-4
j_call: TRBJ2-5
clone_size: large

cdr3_nt: TGCGCCAGCAGTGCGGACCTTACCGAGCAGTACTTC
cdr3_aa: CASSADLTEQYF
d_call: NA
v_call: TRBV10-1
j_call: TRBJ2-7
clone_size: NA

cdr3_nt: TGTGCCAGCAGCCGGACTAGCGGGACCGGGAATGAGCAGTTCTTC
cdr3_aa: CASSRTSGTGNEQFF
d_call: TRBD2
v_call: TRBV3-1
j_call: TRBJ2-1
clone_size: medium-sized

cdr3_nt: TGCAGTGCTAGTAACGGGGGTGAAGCTTTCTTT
cdr3_aa: CSASNGGEAFF
d_call: NA
v_call: TRBV20-1
j_call: TRBJ1-1
clone_size: medium-sized

cdr3_nt: TGTGCCAGCAGCTTATCCCCTAACTCTGGGGCCAACGTCCTGACTTTC
cdr3_aa: CASSLSPNSGANVLTF
d_call: NA
v_call: TRBV7-2
j_call: TRBJ2-6
clone_size: NA

cdr3_nt: TGTGCCAGTAGCGGACCTACCAACCAAGAGACCCAGTACTTC
cdr3_aa: CASSGPTNQETQYF
d_call: NA
v_call: TRBV19
j_call: TRBJ2-5
clone_size: few

cdr3_nt: TGTGCCAGCAGTTTGTCTGATGCAGGTACCTACGAGCAGTACTTC
cdr3_aa: CASSLSDAGTYEQYF
d_call: NA
v_call: TRBV12-3/TRBV12-4
j_call: TRBJ2-7
clone_size: large

cdr3_nt: TGTGCCAGCAGCTTAGCTAGCGGCCACAATGAGCAGTTCTTC
cdr3_aa: CASSLASGHNEQFF
d_call: NA
v_call: TRBV7-2
j_call: TRBJ2-1
clone_size: NA